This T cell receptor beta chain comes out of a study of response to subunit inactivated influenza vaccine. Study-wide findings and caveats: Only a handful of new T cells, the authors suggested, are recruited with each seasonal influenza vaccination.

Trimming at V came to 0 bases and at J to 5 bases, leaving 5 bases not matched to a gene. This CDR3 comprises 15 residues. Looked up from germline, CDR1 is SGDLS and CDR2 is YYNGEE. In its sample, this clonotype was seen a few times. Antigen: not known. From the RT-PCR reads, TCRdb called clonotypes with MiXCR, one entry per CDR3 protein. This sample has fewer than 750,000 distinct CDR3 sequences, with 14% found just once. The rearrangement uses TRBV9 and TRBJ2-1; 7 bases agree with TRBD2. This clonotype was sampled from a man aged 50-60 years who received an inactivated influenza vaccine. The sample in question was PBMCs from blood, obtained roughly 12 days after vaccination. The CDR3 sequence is CASSVGGRFNNEQFF. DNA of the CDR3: TGTGCCAGCAGCGTAGGCGGGAGATTCAACAATGAGCAGTTCTTC.